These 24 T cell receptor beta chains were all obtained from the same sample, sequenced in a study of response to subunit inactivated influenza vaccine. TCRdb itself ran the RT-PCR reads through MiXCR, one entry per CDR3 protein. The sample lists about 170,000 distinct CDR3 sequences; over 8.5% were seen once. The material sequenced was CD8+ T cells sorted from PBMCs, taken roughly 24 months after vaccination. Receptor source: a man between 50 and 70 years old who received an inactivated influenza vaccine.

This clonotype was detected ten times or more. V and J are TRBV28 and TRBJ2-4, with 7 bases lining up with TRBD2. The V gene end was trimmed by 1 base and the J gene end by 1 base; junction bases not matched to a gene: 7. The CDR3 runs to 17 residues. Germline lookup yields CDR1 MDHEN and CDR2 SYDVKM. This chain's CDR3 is CASSLLGGDNAKNIQYF. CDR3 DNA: TGTGCCAGCAGTTTATTGGGGGGGGATAACGCCAAAAACATTCAGTACTTC.

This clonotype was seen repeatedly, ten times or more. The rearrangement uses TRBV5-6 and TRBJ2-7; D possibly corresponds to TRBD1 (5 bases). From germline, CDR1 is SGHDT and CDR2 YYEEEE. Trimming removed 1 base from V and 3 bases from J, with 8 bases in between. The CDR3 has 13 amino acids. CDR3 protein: CASSLRQNYEQYF. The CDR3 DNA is TGTGCCAGCAGCTTGCGACAGAACTACGAGCAGTACTTC.

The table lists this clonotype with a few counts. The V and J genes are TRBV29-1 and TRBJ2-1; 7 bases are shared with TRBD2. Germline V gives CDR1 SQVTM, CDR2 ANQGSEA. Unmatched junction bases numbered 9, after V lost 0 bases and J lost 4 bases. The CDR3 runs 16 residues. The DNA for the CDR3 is TGCAGCGTTGAAGATCCCACGGGGGGAGTTTACAATGAGCAGTTCTTC. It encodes CSVEDPTGGVYNEQFF.

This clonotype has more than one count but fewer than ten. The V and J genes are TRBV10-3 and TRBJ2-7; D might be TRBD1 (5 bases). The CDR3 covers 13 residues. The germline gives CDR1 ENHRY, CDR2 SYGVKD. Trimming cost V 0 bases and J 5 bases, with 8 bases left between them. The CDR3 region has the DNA TGTGCCATCAGTGAGTCGGGCAGGGACGAGCAGTACTTC. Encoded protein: CAISESGRDEQYF.

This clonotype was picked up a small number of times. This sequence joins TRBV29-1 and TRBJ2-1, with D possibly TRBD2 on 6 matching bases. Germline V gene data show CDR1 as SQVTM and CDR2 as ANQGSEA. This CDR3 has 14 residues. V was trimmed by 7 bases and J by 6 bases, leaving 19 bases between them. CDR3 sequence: CSGEGLPGGNEQFF. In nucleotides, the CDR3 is TGCAGCGGCGAAGGACTCCCCGGGGGCAATGAGCAGTTCTTC.

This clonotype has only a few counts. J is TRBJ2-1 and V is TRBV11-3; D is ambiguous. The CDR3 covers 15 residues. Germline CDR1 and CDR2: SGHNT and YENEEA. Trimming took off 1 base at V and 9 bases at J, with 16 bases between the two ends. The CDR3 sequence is CASSLAPSNWGEQFF. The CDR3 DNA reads TGTGCCAGCAGCTTAGCCCCCTCTAATTGGGGTGAGCAGTTCTTC.

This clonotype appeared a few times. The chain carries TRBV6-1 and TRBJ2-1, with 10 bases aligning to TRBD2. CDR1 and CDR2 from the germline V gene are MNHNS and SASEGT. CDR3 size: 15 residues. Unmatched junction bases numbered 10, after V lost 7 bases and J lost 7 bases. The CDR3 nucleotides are TGTGCCAGCATGATGAGCGGGGGGGCAGGAAATGAGCAGTTCTTC. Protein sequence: CASMMSGGAGNEQFF.

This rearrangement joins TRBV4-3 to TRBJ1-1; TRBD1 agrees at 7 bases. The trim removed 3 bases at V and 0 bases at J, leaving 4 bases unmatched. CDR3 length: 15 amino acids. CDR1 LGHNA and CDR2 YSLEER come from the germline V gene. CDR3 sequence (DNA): TGCGCCAGCAGCCATGACAGGGCCATGAACACTGAAGCTTTCTTT. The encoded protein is CASSHDRAMNTEAFF.

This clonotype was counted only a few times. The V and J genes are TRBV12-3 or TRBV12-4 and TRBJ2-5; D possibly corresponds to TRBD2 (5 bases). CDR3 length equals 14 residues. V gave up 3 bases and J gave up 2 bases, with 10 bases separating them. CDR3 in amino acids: CASSLEASQETQYF. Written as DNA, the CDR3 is TGTGCCAGCAGTTTGGAGGCTAGTCAAGAGACCCAGTACTTC.

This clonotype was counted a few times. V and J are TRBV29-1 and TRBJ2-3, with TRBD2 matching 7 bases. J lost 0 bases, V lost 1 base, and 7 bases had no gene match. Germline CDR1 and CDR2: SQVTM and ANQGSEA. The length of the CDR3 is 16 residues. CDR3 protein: CSVEGGEAGSTDTQYF. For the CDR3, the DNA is TGCAGCGTTGAAGGGGGTGAAGCGGGAAGCACAGATACGCAGTATTTT.

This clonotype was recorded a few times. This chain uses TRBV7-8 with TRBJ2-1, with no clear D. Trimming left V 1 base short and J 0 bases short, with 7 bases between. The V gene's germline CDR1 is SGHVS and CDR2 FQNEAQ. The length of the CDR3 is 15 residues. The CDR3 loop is CASSLDPGSYNEQFF. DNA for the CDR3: TGTGCCAGCAGCTTAGACCCGGGCTCCTACAATGAGCAGTTCTTC.

The DNA of the CDR3 is TGTGCCAGCAGCTGGAGCGGGGGGTACGAGCAGTACTTC. Amino acid sequence: CASSWSGGYEQYF. V usage is TRBV5-4 and J usage is TRBJ2-7; 9 nucleotides line up with TRBD2. The J segment lost 4 bases and the V segment lost 3 bases, leaving 2 bases of the junction unmatched. This CDR3 comprises 13 residues. Germline lookup yields CDR1 SGHNT and CDR2 YYREEE (reference sequence).

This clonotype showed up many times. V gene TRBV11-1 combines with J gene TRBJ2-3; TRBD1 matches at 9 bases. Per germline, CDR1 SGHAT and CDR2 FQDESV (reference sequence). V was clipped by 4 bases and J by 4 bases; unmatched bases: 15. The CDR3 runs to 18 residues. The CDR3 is CASSSGVGQGLKADTQYF. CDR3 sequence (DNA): TGTGCCAGCAGCTCCGGGGTAGGACAGGGGCTTAAAGCAGATACGCAGTATTTT.

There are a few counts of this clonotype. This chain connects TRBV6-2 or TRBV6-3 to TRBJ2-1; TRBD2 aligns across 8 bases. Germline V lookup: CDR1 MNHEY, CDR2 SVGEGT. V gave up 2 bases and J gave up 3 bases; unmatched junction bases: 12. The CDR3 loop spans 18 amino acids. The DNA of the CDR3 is TGTGCCAGCAGTTACACCGTAGCGGGATCTACTTACTACAATGAGCAGTTCTTC. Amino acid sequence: CASSYTVAGSTYYNEQFF.

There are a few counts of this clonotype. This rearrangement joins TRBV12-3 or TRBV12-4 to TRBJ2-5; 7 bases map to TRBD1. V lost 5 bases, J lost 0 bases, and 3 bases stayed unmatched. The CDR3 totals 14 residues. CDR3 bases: TGTGCCAGCAGTCCGGACAGGTACCAAGAGACCCAGTACTTC. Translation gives CASSPDRYQETQYF.

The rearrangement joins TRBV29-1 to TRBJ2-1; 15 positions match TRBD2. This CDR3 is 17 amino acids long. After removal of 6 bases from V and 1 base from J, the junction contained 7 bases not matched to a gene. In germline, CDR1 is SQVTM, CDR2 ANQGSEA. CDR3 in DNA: TGCAGCGTAATTCCGGGACTAGCGGGAGGATCCTACAATGAGCAGTTCTTC. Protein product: CSVIPGLAGGSYNEQFF.

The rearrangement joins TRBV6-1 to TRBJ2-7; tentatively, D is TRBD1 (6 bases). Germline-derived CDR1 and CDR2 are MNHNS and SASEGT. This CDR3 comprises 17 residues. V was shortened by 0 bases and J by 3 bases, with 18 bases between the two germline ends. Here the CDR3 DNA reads TGTGCCAGCAGTGAAGCGCTTGTACAGGGCACCTTCTACGAGCAGTACTTC. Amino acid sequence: CASSEALVQGTFYEQYF.

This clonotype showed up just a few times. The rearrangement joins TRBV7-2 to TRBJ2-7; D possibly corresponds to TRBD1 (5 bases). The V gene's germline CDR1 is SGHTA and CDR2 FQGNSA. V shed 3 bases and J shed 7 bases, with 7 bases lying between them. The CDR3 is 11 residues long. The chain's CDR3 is CASSFRVEQYF. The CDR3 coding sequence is TGTGCCAGCAGCTTCAGGGTGGAGCAGTACTTC. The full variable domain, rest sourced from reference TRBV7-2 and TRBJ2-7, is GAGVSQSPSNKVTEKGKDVELRCDPISGHTALYWYRQSLGQGLEFLIYFQGNSAPDKSGLPSDRFSAERTGGSVSTLTIQRTQQEDSAVYLCASSFRVEQYFGPGTRLTVT.

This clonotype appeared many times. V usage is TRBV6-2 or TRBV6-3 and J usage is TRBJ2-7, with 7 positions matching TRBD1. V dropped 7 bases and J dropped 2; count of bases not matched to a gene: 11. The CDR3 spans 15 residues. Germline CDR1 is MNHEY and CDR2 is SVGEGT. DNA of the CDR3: TGTGCCAGCACGCTAACTGGACAGGCAGCCTACGAGCAGTACTTC. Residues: CASTLTGQAAYEQYF.

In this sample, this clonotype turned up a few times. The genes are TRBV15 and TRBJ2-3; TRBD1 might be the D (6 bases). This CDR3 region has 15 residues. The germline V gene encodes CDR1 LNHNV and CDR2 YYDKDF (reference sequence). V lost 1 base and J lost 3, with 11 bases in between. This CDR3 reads CATSRGGPRTDTQYF. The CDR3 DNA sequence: TGTGCCACCAGCAGAGGGGGGCCCAGGACAGATACGCAGTATTTT.

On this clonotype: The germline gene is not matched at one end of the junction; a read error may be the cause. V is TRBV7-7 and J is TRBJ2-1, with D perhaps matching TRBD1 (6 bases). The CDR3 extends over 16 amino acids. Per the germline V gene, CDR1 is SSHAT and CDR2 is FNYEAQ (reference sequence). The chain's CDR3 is CASSLEVDSSYNEQFF. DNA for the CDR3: TGTGCTAGCAGCTTAGAGGTGGACAGCTCCTACAATGAGCAGTTCTTC. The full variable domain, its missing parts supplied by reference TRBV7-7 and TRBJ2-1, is GAGVSQSPRYKVTKRGQDVTLRCDPISSHATLYWYQQALGQGPEFLTYFNYEAQPDKSGLPSDRFSAERPEGSISTLTIQRTEQRDSAMYRCASSLEVDSSYNEQFFGPGTRLTVL.

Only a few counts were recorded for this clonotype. The CDR3 loop reads CASSYSITLNTEAFF. The CDR3 bases are TGTGCCAGCAGTTACTCTATCACTCTGAACACTGAAGCTTTCTTT. The chain employs TRBV6-5 and TRBJ1-1; D is unresolved. The V end was cut by 0 bases, the J end by 0 bases, with 8 bases between. Germline CDR1 is MNHEY and CDR2 is SVGAGI. CDR3 length: 15 amino acids.

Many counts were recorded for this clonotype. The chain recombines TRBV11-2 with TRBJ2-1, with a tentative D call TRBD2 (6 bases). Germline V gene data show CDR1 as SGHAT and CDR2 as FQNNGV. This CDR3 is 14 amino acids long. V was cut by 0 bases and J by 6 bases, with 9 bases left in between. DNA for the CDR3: TGTGCCAGCAGCTTAGAAGACGGGGGCAATGAGCAGTTCTTC. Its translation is CASSLEDGGNEQFF.

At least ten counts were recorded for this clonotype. Written as DNA, the CDR3 is TGTGCCAGCAGCTTAGTGGGAAACTCCTACAATGAGCAGTTCTTC. Its translation: CASSLVGNSYNEQFF. The J gene is TRBJ2-1, the V gene TRBV7-9; no clear D gene. Germline V gene lookup returns CDR1 SEHNR and CDR2 FQNEAQ (reference sequence). Trimming left V 1 base short and J 0 bases short, with 7 bases between. The CDR3 loop spans 15 amino acids.